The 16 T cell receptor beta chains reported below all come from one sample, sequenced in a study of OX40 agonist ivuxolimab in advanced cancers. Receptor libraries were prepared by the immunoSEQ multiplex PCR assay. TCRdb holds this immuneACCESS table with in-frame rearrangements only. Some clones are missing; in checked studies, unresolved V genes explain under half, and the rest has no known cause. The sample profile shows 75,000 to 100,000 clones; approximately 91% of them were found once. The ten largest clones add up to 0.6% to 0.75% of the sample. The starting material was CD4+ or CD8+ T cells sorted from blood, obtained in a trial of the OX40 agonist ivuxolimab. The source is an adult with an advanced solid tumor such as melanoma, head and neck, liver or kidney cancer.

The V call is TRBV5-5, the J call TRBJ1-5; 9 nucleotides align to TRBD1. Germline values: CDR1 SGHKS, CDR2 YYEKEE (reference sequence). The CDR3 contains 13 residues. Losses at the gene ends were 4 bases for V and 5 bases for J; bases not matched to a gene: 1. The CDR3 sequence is CASSDRGDQPQHF. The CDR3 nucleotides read TGTGCCAGCAGCGACAGGGGGGATCAGCCCCAGCATTTT. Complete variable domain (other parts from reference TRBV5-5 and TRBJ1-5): DAGVTQSPTHLIKTRGQQVTLRCSPISGHKSVSWYQQVLGQGPQFIFQYYEKEERGRGNFPDRFSARQFPNYSSELNVNALLLGDSALYLCASSDRGDQPQHFGDGTRLSIL.

CDR3 region: CASSIKGSGRDQYF. The DNA of the CDR3 is TGTGCCAGTAGTATAAAAGGGTCCGGACGGGACCAGTACTTC. The chain couples TRBV19 to TRBJ2-5; D might be TRBD2 (5 bases). Trimming left V 2 bases short and J 10 bases short, with 17 bases between. CDR3 length: 14 amino acids. Looked up from germline, CDR1 is LNHDA and CDR2 is SQIVND (reference sequence).

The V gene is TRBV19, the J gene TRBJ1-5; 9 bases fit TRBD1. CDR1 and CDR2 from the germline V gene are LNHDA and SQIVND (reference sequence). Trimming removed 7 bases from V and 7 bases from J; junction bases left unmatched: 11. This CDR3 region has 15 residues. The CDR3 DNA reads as TGTGCCAGTAACATACAGGGGGCGGTAGGCCAGCCCCAGCATTTT. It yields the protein CASNIQGAVGQPQHF.

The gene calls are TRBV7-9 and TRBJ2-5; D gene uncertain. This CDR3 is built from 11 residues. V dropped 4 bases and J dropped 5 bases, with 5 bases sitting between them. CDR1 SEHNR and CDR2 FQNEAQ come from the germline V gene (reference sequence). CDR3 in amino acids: CASSSGETQYF. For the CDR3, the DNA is TGTGCCAGCAGCTCCGGCGAGACCCAGTACTTC.

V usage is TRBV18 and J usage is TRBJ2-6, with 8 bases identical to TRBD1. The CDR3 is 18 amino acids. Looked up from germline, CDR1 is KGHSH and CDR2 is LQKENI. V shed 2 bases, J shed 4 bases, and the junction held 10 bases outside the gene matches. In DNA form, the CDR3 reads TGTGCCAGCTCACCAGTGACAGGGGATTCAGTCGGGGCCAACGTCCTGACTTTC. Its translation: CASSPVTGDSVGANVLTF.

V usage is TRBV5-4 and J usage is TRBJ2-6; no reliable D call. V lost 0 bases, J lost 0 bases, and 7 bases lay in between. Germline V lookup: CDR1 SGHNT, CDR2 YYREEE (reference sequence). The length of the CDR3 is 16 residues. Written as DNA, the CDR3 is TGTGCCAGCAGCTTGGGGGTCGACTCTGGGGCCAACGTCCTGACTTTC. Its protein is CASSLGVDSGANVLTF.

CDR3 sequence: CASSQDEGLGEAFF. The CDR3 nucleotides read TGTGCCAGCAGCCAAGACGAGGGTTTGGGAGAAGCTTTCTTT. V and J are TRBV4-2 and TRBJ1-1; D is unclear. CDR1 is LGHNA, CDR2 YNFKEQ, per germline. The CDR3 runs to 14 residues. The V end lost 0 bases, the J end lost 8 bases, and 13 bases lay between the germline ends.

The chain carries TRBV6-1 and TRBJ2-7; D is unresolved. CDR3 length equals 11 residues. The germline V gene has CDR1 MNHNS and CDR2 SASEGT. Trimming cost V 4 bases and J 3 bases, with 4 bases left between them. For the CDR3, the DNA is TGTGCCAGCAGTGGACTCTACGAGCAGTACTTC. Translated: CASSGLYEQYF.

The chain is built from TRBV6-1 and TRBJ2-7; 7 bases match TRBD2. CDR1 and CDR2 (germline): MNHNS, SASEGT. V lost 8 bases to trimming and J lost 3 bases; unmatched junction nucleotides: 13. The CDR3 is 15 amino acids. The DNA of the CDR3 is TGTGCCAGCGGGGGGGACTCCCAGACCAACTACGAGCAGTACTTC. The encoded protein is CASGGDSQTNYEQYF.

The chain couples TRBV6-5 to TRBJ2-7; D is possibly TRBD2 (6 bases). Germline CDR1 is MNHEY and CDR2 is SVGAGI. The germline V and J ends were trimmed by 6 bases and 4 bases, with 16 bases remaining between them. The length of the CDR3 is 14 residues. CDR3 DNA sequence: TGTGCCAGCAGCCCCGCGGGGCTAGGTTACGAGCAGTACTTC. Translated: CASSPAGLGYEQYF.

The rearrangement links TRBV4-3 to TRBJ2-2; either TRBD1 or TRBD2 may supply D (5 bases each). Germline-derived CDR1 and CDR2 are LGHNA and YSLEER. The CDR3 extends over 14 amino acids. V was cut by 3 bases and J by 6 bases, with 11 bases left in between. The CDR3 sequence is CASSQGRTPGELFF. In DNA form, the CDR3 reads TGCGCCAGCAGCCAGGGACGGACCCCCGGGGAGCTGTTTTTT.

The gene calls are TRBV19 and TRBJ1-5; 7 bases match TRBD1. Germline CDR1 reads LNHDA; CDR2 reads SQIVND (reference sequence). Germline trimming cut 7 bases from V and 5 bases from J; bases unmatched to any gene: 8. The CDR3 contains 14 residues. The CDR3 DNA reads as TGTGCCAGTATGAGACCCCAGGGGGATCAGCCCCAGCATTTT. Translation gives CASMRPQGDQPQHF.

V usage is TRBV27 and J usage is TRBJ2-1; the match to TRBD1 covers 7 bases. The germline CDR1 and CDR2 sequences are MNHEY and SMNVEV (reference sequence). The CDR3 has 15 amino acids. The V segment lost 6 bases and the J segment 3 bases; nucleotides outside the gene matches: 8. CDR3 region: CASRSRGFHYNEQFF. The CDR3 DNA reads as TGTGCCAGCAGGTCCAGGGGGTTCCACTACAATGAGCAGTTCTTC.

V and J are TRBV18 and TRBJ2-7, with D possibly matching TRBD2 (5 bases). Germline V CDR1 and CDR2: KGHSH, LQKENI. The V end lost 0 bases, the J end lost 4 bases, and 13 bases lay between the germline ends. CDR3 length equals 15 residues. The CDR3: CASSPPGPRRYEQYF. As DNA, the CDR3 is TGTGCCAGCTCACCACCCGGCCCTAGGAGGTACGAGCAGTACTTC.

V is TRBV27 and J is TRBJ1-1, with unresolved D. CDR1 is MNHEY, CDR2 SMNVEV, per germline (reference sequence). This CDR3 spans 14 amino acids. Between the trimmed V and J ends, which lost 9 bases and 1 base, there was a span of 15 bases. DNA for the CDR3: TGTGCCAGTCGTCCCGGGCCGCCGAACACTGAAGCTTTCTTT. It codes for CASRPGPPNTEAFF.

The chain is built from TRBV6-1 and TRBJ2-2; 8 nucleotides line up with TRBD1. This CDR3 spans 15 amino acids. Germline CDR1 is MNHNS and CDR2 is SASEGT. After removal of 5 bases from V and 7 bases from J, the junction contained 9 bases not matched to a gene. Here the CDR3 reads CASSSSDRALGELFF. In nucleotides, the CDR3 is TGTGCCAGCAGTTCATCGGACAGGGCACTCGGGGAGCTGTTTTTT.